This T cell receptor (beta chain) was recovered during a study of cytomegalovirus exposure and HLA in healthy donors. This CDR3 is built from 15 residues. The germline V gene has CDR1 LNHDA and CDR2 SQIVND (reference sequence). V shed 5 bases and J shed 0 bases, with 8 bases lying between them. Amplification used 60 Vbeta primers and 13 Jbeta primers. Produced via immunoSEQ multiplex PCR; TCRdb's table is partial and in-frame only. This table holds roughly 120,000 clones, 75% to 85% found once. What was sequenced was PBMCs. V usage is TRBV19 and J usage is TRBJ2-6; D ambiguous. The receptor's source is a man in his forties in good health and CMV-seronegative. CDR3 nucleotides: TGTGCCAGTAGTCCTGCGAGCTCTGGGGCCAACGTCCTGACTTTC. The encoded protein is CASSPASSGANVLTF.